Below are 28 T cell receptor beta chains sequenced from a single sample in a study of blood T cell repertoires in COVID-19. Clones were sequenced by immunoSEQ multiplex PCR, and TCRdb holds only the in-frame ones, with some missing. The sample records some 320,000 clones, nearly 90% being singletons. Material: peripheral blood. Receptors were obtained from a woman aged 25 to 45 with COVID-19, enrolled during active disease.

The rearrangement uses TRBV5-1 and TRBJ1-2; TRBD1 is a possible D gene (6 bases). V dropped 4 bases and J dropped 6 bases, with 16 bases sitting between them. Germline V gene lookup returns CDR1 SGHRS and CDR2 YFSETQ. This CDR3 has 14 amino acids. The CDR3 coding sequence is TGCGCCAGCAGCCCGGACAGAATCCCCAATGGCTACACCTTC. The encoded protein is CASSPDRIPNGYTF.

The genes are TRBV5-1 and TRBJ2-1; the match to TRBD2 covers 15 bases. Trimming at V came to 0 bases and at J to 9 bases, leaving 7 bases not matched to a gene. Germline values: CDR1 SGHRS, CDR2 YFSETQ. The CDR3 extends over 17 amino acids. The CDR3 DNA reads TGCGCCAGCAGCTTGGATTGGACTAGCGGGGGGGCTGGTGAGCAGTTCTTC. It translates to CASSLDWTSGGAGEQFF.

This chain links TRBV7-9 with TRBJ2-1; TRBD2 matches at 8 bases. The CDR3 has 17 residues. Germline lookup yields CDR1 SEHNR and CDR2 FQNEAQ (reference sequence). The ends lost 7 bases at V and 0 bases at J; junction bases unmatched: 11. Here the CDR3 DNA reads TGTGCCAGCAACACTCACGCGGGGGGCCGCTCCTACAATGAGCAGTTCTTC. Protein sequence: CASNTHAGGRSYNEQFF.

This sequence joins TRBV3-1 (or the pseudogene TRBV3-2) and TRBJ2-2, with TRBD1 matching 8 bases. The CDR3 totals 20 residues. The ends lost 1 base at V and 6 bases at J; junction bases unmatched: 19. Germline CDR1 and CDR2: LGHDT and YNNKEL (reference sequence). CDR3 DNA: TGTGCCAGCAGCCAAGGCCGGAGGGGTCTGACAGGGGCATTAGCCGGGGAGCTGTTTTTT. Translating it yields CASSQGRRGLTGALAGELFF.

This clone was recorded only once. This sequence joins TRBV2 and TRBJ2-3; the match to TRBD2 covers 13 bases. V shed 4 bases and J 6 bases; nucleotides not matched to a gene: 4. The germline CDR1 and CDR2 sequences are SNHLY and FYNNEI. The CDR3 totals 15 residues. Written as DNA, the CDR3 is TGTGCCAGCAGTGGCGGACTAGCGGGGGTCGATACGCAGTATTTT. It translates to CASSGGLAGVDTQYF.

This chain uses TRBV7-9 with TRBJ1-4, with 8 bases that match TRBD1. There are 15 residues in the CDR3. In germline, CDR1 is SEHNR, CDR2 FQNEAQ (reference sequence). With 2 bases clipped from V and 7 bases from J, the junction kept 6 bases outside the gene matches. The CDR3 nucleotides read TGTGCCAGCAGCTTACAGGGGGCGCAGCGTGAAAAACTGTTTTTT. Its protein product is CASSLQGAQREKLFF.

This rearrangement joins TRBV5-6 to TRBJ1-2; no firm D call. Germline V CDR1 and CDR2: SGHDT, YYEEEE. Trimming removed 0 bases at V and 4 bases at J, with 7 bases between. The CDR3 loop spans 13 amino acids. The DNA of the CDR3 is TGTGCCAGCAGCTTGGACTTAACCTATGGCTACACCTTC. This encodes CASSLDLTYGYTF. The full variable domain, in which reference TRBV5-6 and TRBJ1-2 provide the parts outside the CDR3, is DAGVTQSPTHLIKTRGQQVTLRCSPKSGHDTVSWYQQALGQGPQFIFQYYEEEERQRGNFPDRFSGHQFPNYSSELNVNALLLGDSALYLCASSLDLTYGYTFGSGTRLTVV.

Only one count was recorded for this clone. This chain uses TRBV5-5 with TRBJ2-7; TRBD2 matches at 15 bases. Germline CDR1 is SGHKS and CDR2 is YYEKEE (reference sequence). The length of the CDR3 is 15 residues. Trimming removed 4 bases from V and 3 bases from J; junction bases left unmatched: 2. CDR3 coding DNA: TGTGCCAGCAGCCCGGGACTAGCGGGGGGCTACGAGCAGTACTTC. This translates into CASSPGLAGGYEQYF.

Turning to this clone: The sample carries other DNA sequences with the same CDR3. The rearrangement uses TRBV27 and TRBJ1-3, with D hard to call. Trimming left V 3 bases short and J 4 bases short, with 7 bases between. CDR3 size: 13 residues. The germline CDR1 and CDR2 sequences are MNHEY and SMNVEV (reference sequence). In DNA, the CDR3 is TGTGCCAGCAGTTTTCAGGCAGGAAACACCATATATTTT. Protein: CASSFQAGNTIYF.

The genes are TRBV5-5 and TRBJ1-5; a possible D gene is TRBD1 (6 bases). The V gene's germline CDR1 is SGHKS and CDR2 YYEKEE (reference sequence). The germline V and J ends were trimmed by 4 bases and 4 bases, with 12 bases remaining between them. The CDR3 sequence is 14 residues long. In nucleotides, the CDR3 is TGTGCCAGCAGCCTAAGCACAGGGAATCAGCCCCAGCATTTT. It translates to CASSLSTGNQPQHF.

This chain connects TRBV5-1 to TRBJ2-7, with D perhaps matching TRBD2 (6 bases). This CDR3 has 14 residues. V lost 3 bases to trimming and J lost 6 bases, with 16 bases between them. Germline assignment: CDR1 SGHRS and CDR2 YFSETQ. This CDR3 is CASSWGTPVLEQYF. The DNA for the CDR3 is TGCGCCAGCAGCTGGGGGACTCCTGTTCTCGAGCAGTACTTC.

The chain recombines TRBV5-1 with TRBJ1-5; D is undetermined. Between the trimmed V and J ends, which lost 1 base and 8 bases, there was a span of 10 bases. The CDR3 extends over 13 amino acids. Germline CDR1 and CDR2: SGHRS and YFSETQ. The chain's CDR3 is CASSLTGSEPQHF. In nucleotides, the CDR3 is TGCGCCAGCAGCTTGACGGGGTCAGAGCCCCAGCATTTT.

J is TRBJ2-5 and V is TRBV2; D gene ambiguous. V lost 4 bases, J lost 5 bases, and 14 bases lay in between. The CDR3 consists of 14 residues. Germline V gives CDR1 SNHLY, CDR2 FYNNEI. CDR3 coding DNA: TGTGCCAGCAGTGGAAGTTCCCTTGCGGAGACCCAGTACTTC. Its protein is CASSGSSLAETQYF.

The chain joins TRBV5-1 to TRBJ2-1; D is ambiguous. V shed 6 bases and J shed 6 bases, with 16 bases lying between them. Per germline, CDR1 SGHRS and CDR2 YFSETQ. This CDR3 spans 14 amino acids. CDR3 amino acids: CASNSIPGGNEQFF. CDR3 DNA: TGCGCCAGCAACTCTATCCCCGGCGGCAATGAGCAGTTCTTC.

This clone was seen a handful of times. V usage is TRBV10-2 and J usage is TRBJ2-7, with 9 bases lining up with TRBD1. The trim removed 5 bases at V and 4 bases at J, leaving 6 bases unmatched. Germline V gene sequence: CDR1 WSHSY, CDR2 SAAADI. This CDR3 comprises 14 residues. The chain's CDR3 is CASSPDRGFYEQYF. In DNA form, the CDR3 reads TGCGCCAGCAGTCCGGACAGGGGTTTTTACGAGCAGTACTTC.

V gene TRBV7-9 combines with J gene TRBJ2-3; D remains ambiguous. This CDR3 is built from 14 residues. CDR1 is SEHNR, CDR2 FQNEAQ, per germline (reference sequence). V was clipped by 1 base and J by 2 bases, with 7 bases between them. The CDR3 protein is CASSLGSFTDTQYF. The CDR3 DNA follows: TGTGCCAGCAGCTTAGGTAGTTTCACAGATACGCAGTATTTT.

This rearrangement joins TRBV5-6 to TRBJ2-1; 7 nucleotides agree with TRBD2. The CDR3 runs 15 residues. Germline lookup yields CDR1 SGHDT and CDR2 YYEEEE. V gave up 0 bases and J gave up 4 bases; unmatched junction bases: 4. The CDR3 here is CASSLAASGYNEQFF. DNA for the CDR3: TGTGCCAGCAGCTTGGCCGCTAGCGGATACAATGAGCAGTTCTTC.

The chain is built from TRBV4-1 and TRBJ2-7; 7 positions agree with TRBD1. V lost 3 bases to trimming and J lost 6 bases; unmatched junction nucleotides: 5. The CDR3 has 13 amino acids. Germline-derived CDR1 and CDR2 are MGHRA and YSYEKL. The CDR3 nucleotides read TGCGCCAGCAGCCACTCCACAGGGGTCGAGCAGTACTTC. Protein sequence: CASSHSTGVEQYF.

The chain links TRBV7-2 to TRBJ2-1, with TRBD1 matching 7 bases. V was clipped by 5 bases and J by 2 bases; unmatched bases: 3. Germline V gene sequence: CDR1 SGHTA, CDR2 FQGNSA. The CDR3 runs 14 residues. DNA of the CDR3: TGTGCCAGCAGCCCCGGACAGGCCTACAATGAGCAGTTCTTC. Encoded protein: CASSPGQAYNEQFF. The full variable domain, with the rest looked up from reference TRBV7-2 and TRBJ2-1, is GAGVSQSPSNKVTEKGKDVELRCDPISGHTALYWYRQSLGQGLEFLIYFQGNSAPDKSGLPSDRFSAERTGGSVSTLTIQRTQQEDSAVYLCASSPGQAYNEQFFGPGTRLTVL.

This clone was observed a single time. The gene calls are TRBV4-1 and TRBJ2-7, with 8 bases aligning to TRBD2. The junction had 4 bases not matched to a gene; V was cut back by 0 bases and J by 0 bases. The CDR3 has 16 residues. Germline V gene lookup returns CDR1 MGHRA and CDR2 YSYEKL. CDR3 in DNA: TGCGCCAGCAGCCAAGATCTTCGGGAGGGCTCCTACGAGCAGTACTTC. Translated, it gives CASSQDLREGSYEQYF.

The CDR3 here is CASSYGSSGGLYEQYF. CDR3 in DNA: TGTGCCAGCAGTTACGGTTCCAGCGGGGGCCTCTACGAGCAGTACTTC. The chain links TRBV6-5 to TRBJ2-7; 8 positions match TRBD2. Germline V gene data show CDR1 as MNHEY and CDR2 as SVGAGI. V was pared by 2 bases and J by 3 bases, with 9 bases of the junction left unmatched. The CDR3 contains 16 residues.

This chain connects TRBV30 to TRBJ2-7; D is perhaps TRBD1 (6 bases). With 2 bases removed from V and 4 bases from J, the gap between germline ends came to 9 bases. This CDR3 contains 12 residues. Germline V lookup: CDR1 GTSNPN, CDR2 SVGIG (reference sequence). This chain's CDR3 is CAWSTGSYEQYF. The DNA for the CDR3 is TGTGCCTGGAGTACAGGGTCATACGAGCAGTACTTC.

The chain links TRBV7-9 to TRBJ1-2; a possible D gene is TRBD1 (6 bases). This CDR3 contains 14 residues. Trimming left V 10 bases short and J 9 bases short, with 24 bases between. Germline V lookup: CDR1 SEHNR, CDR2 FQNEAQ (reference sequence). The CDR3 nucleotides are TGTGCCATTCCAATACAGGGATCTCCCATTAGCTACACCTTC. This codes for CAIPIQGSPISYTF.

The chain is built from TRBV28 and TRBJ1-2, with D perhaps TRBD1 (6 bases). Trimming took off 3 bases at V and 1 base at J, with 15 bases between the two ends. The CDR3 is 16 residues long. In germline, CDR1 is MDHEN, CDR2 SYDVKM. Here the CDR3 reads CASSFSGQFSNYGYTF. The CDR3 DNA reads TGTGCCAGCAGTTTTTCCGGACAGTTTAGTAACTATGGCTACACCTTC.

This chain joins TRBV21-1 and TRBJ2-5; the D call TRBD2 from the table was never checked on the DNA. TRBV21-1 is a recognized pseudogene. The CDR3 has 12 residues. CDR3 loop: CASYRETETQYF. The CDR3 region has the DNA TGTGCCAGCTACCGGGAGACGGAGACCCAGTACTTC.

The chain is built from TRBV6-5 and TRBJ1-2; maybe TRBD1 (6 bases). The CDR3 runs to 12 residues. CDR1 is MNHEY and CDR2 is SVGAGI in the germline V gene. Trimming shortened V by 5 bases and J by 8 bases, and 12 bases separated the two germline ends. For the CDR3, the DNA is TGTGCCAGCAGTAAGGGGGTTGGGGGCTACACCTTC. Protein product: CASSKGVGGYTF.

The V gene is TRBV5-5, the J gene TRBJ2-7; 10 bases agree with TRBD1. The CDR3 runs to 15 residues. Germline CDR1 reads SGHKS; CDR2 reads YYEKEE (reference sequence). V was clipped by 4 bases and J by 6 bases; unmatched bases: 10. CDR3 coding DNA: TGTGCCAGCAGCCTAAAACCCGGGACAGGGGCCGAGCAGTACTTC. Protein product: CASSLKPGTGAEQYF. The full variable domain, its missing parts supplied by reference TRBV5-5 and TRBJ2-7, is DAGVTQSPTHLIKTRGQQVTLRCSPISGHKSVSWYQQVLGQGPQFIFQYYEKEERGRGNFPDRFSARQFPNYSSELNVNALLLGDSALYLCASSLKPGTGAEQYFGPGTRLTVT.

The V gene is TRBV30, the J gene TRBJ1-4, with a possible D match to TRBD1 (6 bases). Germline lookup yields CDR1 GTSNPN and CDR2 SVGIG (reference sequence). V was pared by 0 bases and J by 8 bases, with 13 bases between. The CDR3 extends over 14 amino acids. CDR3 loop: CAWSVGGVREKLFF. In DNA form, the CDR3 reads TGTGCCTGGAGTGTAGGGGGGGTGCGCGAAAAACTGTTTTTT. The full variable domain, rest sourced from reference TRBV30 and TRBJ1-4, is SQTIHQWPATLVQPVGSPLSLECTVEGTSNPNLYWYRQAAGRGLQLLFYSVGIGQISSEVPQNLSASRPQDRQFILSSKKLLLSDSGFYLCAWSVGGVREKLFFGSGTQLSVL.